This is a list of T cell receptor beta chains from one sample in a study of blood T cells in healthy people across ages. TCRdb reprocessed the 5' RACE reads with MiXCR, giving one entry per CDR3 protein. The sample has some 920,000 distinct CDR3 sequences, 51% seen once; the top ten hold 20% to 25%. Sequencing was carried out using blood. The receptors come from a woman aged 55-69 years in good health. Each CDR3 is given with its conserved first and last residue. D genes are given only for firm matches. Rows give clone size only sometimes, using once, few, many, or a class for an expanded clone.

TRBV28	TRBJ2-5	NA	NA	CASVQGGETQYF	TGTGCCAGCGTACAAGGGGGGGAGACCCAGTACTTC
TRBV27	TRBJ2-5	TRBD2	NA	CASRPGLVYNEQYF	TGTGCCAGCAGACCGGGACTAGTTTACAATGAGCAGTACTTC
TRBV9	TRBJ2-7	NA	NA	CASSVVAARGEQYF	TGTGCCAGCAGCGTAGTCGCCGCCAGGGGCGAGCAGTACTTC
TRBV20-1	TRBJ2-7	TRBD1	few	CSGRQGVYEQYF	TGCAGTGGGCGCCAGGGGGTCTACGAGCAGTACTTC
TRBV12-3/TRBV12-4	TRBJ2-6	TRBD1	NA	CASSFLPQGAFSGANVLTF	TGTGCCAGCAGTTTCCTGCCACAGGGGGCGTTTTCTGGGGCCAACGTCCTGACTTTC
TRBV20-1	TRBJ1-1	NA	NA	CSASLTRPNTEAFF	TGCAGTGCTAGTCTCACCCGTCCGAACACTGAAGCTTTCTTT
TRBV5-6	TRBJ2-5	TRBD2	NA	CACTIAGLETQYF	TGTGCCTGCACAATAGCGGGACTGGAGACCCAGTACTTC
TRBV4-1	TRBJ2-7	NA	NA	CASSQDRNRIVTGTYEQYF	TGCGCCAGCAGCCAAGACCGGAATAGAATCGTGACAGGAACCTACGAGCAGTACTTC
TRBV10-2	TRBJ2-5	NA	NA	CASSESPRETQYF	TGCGCCAGCAGTGAGTCGCCCCGGGAGACCCAGTACTTC
TRBV4-1	TRBJ2-7	NA	few	CASSQEGHEQYF	TGCGCCAGCAGCCAAGAAGGCCACGAGCAGTACTTC
TRBV7-2	TRBJ2-5	NA	few	CASSFAKLVSETQYF	TGTGCCAGCAGCTTCGCGAAGTTGGTCTCCGAGACCCAGTACTTC
TRBV25-1	TRBJ1-6	NA	few	CASKRESSYNSPLHF	TGTGCCAGCAAAAGGGAGAGCTCCTATAATTCACCCCTCCACTTT
TRBV30	TRBJ2-7	NA	NA	CASGGLIYEQYF	TGTGCCTCCGGCGGGCTGATCTACGAGCAGTACTTC
TRBV29-1	TRBJ2-3	TRBD2	NA	CGVGTSGLLLTDTQYF	TGCGGCGTTGGGACTAGCGGGCTCCTCCTCACAGATACGCAGTATTTT
TRBV20-1	TRBJ2-5	TRBD2	few	CSATGLAGVPETQYF	TGCAGTGCTACAGGACTAGCGGGAGTCCCAGAGACCCAGTACTTC
TRBV5-5	TRBJ2-7	TRBD1	NA	CASSLWRTGGSYEQYF	TGTGCCAGCAGCTTGTGGCGGACAGGGGGCTCCTACGAGCAGTACTTC
TRBV4-2	TRBJ2-1	TRBD2	NA	CASSQGSGLAMNEQFF	TGTGCCAGCAGCCAAGGTTCCGGACTAGCCATGAATGAGCAGTTCTTC
TRBV4-3	TRBJ1-2	NA	NA	CASSQGQAGVGYTF	TGCGCCAGCAGCCAAGGACAGGCCGGGGTTGGCTACACCTTC
TRBV3-1	TRBJ2-3	NA	few	CASSQEPRTDTQYF	TGTGCCAGCAGCCAAGAGCCGCGCACAGATACGCAGTATTTT
TRBV5-1	TRBJ2-7	NA	NA	CASSSQPTGSEQYF	TGCGCCAGCAGCTCTCAACCTACGGGCTCTGAGCAGTACTTC
TRBV7-2	TRBJ2-7	TRBD2	NA	CASSARTSGDRQYF	TGTGCCAGCAGCGCCCGGACTAGCGGTGACAGGCAGTACTTC
TRBV9	TRBJ2-3	NA	once	CASSVAWSTDTQYF	TGTGCCAGCAGCGTAGCTTGGAGCACAGATACGCAGTATTTT
TRBV9	TRBJ2-7	NA	NA	CASSPTTDGSYEQYF	TGTGCCAGCAGCCCTACGACGGACGGGTCCTACGAGCAGTACTTC
TRBV28	TRBJ2-5	NA	NA	CASSFPRAETQYF	TGTGCCAGCAGTTTCCCCAGGGCAGAGACCCAGTACTTC
TRBV7-2	TRBJ2-3	NA	NA	CASSLLGRRGSSTDTQYF	TGTGCCAGCAGCTTATTAGGACGTAGGGGCTCTAGCACAGATACGCAGTATTTT
TRBV6-2/TRBV6-3	TRBJ2-2	NA	NA	CASSLTGYDTGELFF	TGTGCCAGCAGCCTAACAGGCTATGACACCGGGGAGCTGTTTTTT
TRBV20-1	TRBJ2-3	TRBD2	few	CSARGSSGYTDTQYF	TGCAGTGCTAGAGGTTCTAGCGGCTACACAGATACGCAGTATTTT
TRBV29-1	TRBJ1-1	TRBD1	many	CSGRQGGNTEAFF	TGCAGCGGTAGACAGGGGGGAAACACTGAAGCTTTCTTT
TRBV5-5	TRBJ2-5	NA	few	CASSQEWVETQYF	TGTGCCAGCAGCCAGGAGTGGGTAGAGACCCAGTACTTC